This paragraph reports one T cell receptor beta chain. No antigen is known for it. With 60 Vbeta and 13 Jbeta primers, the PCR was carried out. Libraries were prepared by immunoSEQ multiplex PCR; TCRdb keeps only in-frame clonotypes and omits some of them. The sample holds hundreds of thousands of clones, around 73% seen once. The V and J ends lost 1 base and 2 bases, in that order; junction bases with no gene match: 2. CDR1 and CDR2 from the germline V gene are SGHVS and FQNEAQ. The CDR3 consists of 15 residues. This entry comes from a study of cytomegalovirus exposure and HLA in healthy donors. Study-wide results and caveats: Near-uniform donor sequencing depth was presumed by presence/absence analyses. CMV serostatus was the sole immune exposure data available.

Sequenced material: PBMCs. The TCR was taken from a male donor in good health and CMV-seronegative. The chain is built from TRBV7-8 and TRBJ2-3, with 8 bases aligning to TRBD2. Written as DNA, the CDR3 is TGTGCCAGCAGCTTAGGACTAGCGAACACAGATACGCAGTATTTT. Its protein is CASSLGLANTDTQYF.